A single TCR beta chain is shown here with its context. This clone was found once. Its antigen remains undetermined. No quality values exist for individual bases; no much larger clone is one base distant. These data originate in a study of blood T cell repertoires in COVID-19 (dated by TCRdb to 2020 to 2022). Notes on the research overall: The collaborator samples originated in the United States, Italy and Spain and spanned the acute and convalescent phases of COVID-19. The material from the prospective study consisted of cDNA or gDNA derived from T cells, B-cell-depleted T cells, or PBMCs. Subjects who had been exposed to COVID-19, were actively infected with it, or had recovered from it provided the deeply sampled blood TCRbeta repertoires that made up the dataset. The repertoires were released in a freely available public database meant as a resource for research on the immune response to SARS-CoV-2. Samples came from the ongoing ImmuneRACE study (first 160 participants) plus 1,254 subjects from 6 global collaborators. A de-identified subject ID, COVID-19 status, age in years and sex were almost always included in the sample metadata. Where HLA class I and class II types were available, the types were taken from metadata supplied by the sample provider, not from assay-based typing. What the authors observed across the whole study: How much clinical and demographic metadata was included differed by source and by participant, and the metadata was provided uncurated.

Participants in the prospective study were enrolled through a virtual design, were aged about 18 to 100 years, and lived in some 24 United States geographic areas. Cohort assignment in the prospective study relied on participant-reported clinical history from a screening survey and a study questionnaire. Recovered participants in ImmuneRACE Cohort 3 were defined as having two consecutive negative NP/OP PCR tests, clearance from a healthcare professional, or resolution of symptoms. Mobile phlebotomists in the prospective study collected whole blood, serum and a nasopharyngeal or oropharyngeal swab from every participant. Additional blood draws and questionnaires over an approximately 2-month period could optionally be provided by prospective study participants. Prospective study blood samples were shipped either frozen or at room temperature before DNA extraction. V is reduced by 4 bases and J by 11 bases, leaving a spacing of 8 bases between them. The germline V gene specifies LGHNA as CDR1 and YSLEER as CDR2. The CDR3 spans 11 residues, from the cysteine through the phenylalanine. Only the CDR3 DNA is retained, 33 bases long and in frame from the first base.

The immunoSEQ Assay, a bias-controlled multiplex PCR, was used to amplify TCRbeta CDR3 regions from genomic DNA. Under the source paper's analysis protocol: The number of nucleated cells in each sample was estimated by amplification of reference gene primers within the assay. To quantify the absolute abundance of each unique TCRbeta CDR3 rearrangement, sequence reads were collapsed and filtered. For each sample, productive Simpson clonality was calculated as the square root of Simpson's diversity index over productive rearrangements. Not all clones reach the TCRdb copy of this immuneACCESS table, which keeps in-frame sequences only. Checked studies attribute under half of the gap to unresolved V genes and leave the rest unexplained. The V and J calls and clone size come from that table; D and trimming were worked out from the DNA. Present in this sample are 250,000 or so clones, 87% of which were seen just once. Of the sample, approximately 11% falls within the top ten clones.

The sequencing input was PBMCs or T cells enriched from blood (not recorded which). The sequence is built from TRBV4-3 and TRBJ1-4, with an unclear D gene assignment. This TCR came from a man aged 30 to 45 who had recovered from COVID-19. CDR3 sequence: CASSPGGKLFF. The DNA sequence follows: TGCGCCAGCAGCCCCGGCGGGAAACTGTTTTTT.